These 8 T cell receptor beta chains were all obtained from the same sample, sequenced in a study of CD8+ T cells in alopecia areata. Once RNA had been extracted, it was reverse transcribed into cDNA to act as the sequencing template. Here immunoSEQ multiplex PCR was the method, and the copy in TCRdb shows in-frame clones only, minus some. This repertoire holds about 3,000 clones, and none appear only once. Time point denoted: mouse skin 3 weeks after grafting. The sequencing here drew on skin, taken at week 3. The receptors derive from a C3H/HeJ mouse with alopecia areata. Strain haplotype at MHC: H2-k.

This clone is classed as medium-sized (0.01 to 0.1%). Germline and genes: mouse. With the read ending 4 residues before the CDR3 end, the germline J gene is used to fill in that end. This chain uses TRBV16 with TRBJ2-1, with TRBD2 matching 9 bases. The CDR3 is made up of 15 amino acids. Germline CDR1 and CDR2: SGHSA and FRNQAP. V gave up 4 bases and J gave up 1 base; unmatched junction bases: 2. The CDR3 reads CASSSGLGNYAEQFF. The CDR3 bases that were read are TGTGCAAGCAGCTCGGGACTGGGAAACTATGCT.

In this sample, this clone turned up many times. Germline and genes: mouse. The sequenced fragment ends 4 residues before the CDR3 boundary, so the rest is inferred from the germline J gene. This chain connects TRBV31 to TRBJ1-2, with D possibly TRBD1 on 6 matching bases. The V gene's germline CDR1 is GKSSPN and CDR2 SITVG. This CDR3 region has 11 residues. CDR3 protein: CAWSPRGDYTF. CDR3 DNA (partial): TGTGCCTGGAGTCCCAGGGGC.

In this sample, this clone turned up a few times. These gene names are mouse names. The CDR3 end falls 4 residues outside the read, so it is completed with the germline J gene. V usage is TRBV1 and J usage is TRBJ1-1; 7 bases fit TRBD1. CDR1 NSQYPW and CDR2 LRSPGD come from the germline V gene (reference sequence). The CDR3 has 12 amino acids. The CDR3 bases that were read are TGCACCTGCAGTGCCGGGACAGCA. As protein: CTCSAGTA. In full, the CDR3 is CTCSAGTAEVFF.

Points on this clone: Mouse gene names and germline throughout. The CDR3 sequence: CASGPGQYYAEQFF. CDR3 bases read: TGTGCCAGCGGACCGGGACAGTACTATGCT. The chain carries TRBV13-2 and TRBJ2-1, with TRBD1 matching 7 bases. The DNA ends 4 residues before the CDR3 does, and the rest of the CDR3 is filled in from the germline J gene. CDR3 size: 14 residues. V was clipped by 5 bases and J by 2 bases; unmatched bases: 4. Germline CDR1 reads NNHNN; CDR2 reads SYGAGS (reference sequence).

This clone occurred many times. The gene names given are mouse names. The CDR3 is cut off 4 residues early in the read; its end comes from the germline J gene. The V and J genes are TRBV29 and TRBJ2-5; 8 nucleotides align to TRBD1. The CDR3 consists of 14 residues. The V gene's germline CDR1 is MSHET and CDR2 SYDVDS. The CDR3 loop reads CASSSRGRRDTQYF. The covered CDR3 bases are TGTGCTAGCAGTTCCAGGGGGCGGAGGGAC.

This clone has a count of ten or more. Gene names are the mouse ones. The read ends 4 residues before the CDR3 terminus; that terminus is restored from the germline J gene. V and J are TRBV13-3 and TRBJ2-3; 11 nucleotides match TRBD2. Unmatched junction bases numbered 4, after V lost 5 bases and J lost 2 bases. The CDR3 is 15 residues long. The germline CDR1 and CDR2 sequences are NNHDY and SYVADS. Incomplete CDR3 DNA: TGTGCCAGCAGCGTACTGGGGGGGCATGCAGAA. As protein: CASSVLGGHAE. The full CDR3 reads CASSVLGGHAETLYF.

In this sample, this clone turned up a few times. Gene names refer to mouse genes. The sequence runs out 4 residues before the end of the CDR3; the remainder is reconstructed from the germline J gene. The chain joins TRBV29 to TRBJ2-2; D not resolved. Per the germline V gene, CDR1 is MSHET and CDR2 is SYDVDS. The CDR3 is made up of 11 amino acids. Trimming took 8 bases from V and 2 from J, leaving 3 bases between them. The CDR3 DNA, read in part, is TGTGCTAGCCAGAACACCGGG. Translating it yields CASQNTG. The whole CDR3 reads CASQNTGQLYF.

This clone was counted only a few times. These gene names are mouse names. Coverage ceases 4 residues before the CDR3 finishes, and the germline J gene fills in the end. V usage is TRBV13-1 and J usage is TRBJ2-4; D not resolved. This CDR3 region has 14 residues. Trimming took off 0 bases at V and 0 bases at J, with 5 bases between the two ends. Germline assignment: CDR1 NSHNY and CDR2 SYGAGN. The covered CDR3 bases are TGTGCCAGCAGTGATGACAAGAGTCAAAAC. Translation: CASSDDKSQN. The whole CDR3 protein is CASSDDKSQNTLYF.